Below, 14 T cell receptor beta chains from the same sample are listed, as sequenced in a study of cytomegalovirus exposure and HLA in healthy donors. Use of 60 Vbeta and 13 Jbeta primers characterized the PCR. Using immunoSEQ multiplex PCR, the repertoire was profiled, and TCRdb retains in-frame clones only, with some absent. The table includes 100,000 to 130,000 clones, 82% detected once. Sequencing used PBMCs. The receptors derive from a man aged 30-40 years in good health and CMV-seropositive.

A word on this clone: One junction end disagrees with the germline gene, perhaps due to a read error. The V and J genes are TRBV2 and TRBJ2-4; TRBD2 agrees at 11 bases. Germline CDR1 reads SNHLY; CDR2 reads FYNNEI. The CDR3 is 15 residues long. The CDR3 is CAGRAGTSGLNSQYF. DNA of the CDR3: TGTGCCGGCAGGGCCGGGACTAGCGGACTAAACAGTCAGTACTTC.

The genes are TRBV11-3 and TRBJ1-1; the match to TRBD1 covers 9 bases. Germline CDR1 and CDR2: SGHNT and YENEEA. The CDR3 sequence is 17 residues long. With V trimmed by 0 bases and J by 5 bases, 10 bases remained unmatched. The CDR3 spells CASSLDSGGQGRTEAFF. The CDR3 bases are TGTGCCAGCAGCTTAGATTCTGGGGGACAGGGAAGGACTGAAGCTTTCTTT.

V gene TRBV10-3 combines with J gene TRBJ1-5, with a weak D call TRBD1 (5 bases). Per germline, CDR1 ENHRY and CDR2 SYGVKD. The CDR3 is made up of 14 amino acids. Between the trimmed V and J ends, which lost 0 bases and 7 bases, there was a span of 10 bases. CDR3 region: CAISESQGWQPQHF. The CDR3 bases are TGTGCCATCAGTGAGTCGCAGGGTTGGCAGCCCCAGCATTTT.

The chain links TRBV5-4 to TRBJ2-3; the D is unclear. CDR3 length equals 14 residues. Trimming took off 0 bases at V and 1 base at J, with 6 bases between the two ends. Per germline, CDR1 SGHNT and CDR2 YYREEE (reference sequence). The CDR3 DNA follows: TGTGCCAGCAGCTTGGTGTCAGGCACAGATACGCAGTATTTT. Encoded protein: CASSLVSGTDTQYF.

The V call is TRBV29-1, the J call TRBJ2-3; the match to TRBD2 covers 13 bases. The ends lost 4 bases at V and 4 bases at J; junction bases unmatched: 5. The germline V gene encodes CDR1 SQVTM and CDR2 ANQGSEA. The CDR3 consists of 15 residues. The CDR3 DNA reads TGCAGCGTTGCGGGGACTAGCGGGGAGTCAGATACGCAGTATTTT. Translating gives CSVAGTSGESDTQYF.

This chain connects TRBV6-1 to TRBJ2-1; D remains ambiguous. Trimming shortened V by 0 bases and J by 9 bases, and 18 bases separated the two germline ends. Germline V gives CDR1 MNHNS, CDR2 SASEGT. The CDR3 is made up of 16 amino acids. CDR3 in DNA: TGTGCCAGCAGTGAAGCGTGGAGTACCAATTACCGTGAGCAGTTCTTC. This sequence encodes CASSEAWSTNYREQFF.

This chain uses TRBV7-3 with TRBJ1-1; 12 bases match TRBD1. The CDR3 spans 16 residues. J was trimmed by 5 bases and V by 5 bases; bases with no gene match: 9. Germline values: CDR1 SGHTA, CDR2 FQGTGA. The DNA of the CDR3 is TGTGCCAGCAGCGGGTGGGACAGGGGGCGGACGACTGAAGCTTTCTTT. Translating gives CASSGWDRGRTTEAFF.

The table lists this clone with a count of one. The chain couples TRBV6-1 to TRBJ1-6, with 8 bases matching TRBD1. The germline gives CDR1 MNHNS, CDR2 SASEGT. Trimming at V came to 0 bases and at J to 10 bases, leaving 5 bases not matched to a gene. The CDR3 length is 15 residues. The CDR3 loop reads CASSEARTGFSPLHF. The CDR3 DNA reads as TGTGCCAGCAGTGAAGCCCGGACAGGGTTCTCACCCCTCCACTTT.

CDR3 loop: CASSPWGDRGRQPQHF. The CDR3 coding sequence is TGTGCCAGCAGCCCCTGGGGGGACAGGGGACGGCAGCCCCAGCATTTT. V is TRBV7-8 and J is TRBJ1-5; 10 bases are a match to TRBD1. The CDR3 has 16 amino acids. Unmatched junction bases numbered 11, after V lost 5 bases and J lost 7 bases. CDR1 and CDR2 from the germline V gene are SGHVS and FQNEAQ. Based on the CDR3 plus reference TRBV7-8 and TRBJ1-5, the full variable domain is GAGVSQSPRYKVAKRGQDVALRCDPISGHVSLFWYQQALGQGPEFLTYFQNEAQLDKSGLPSDRFFAERPEGSVSTLKIQRTQQEDSAVYLCASSPWGDRGRQPQHFGDGTRLSIL.

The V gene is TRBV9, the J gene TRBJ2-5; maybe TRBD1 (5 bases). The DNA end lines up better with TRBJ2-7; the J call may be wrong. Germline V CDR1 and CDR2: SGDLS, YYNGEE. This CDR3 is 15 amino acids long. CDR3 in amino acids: CASSVEGWAGYEQYF. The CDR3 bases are TGTGCCAGCAGCGTAGAGGGGTGGGCCGGCTACGAGCAGTACTTC.

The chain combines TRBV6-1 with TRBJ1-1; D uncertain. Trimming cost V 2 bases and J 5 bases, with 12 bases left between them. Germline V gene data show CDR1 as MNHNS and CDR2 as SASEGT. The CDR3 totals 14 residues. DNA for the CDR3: TGTGCCAGCAGTGAACGCAGGATCCGTACTGAAGCTTTCTTT. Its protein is CASSERRIRTEAFF.

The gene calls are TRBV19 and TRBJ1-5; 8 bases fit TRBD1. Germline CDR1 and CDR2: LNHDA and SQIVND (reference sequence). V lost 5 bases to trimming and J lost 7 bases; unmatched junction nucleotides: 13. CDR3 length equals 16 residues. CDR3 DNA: TGTGCCAGTAGTCTTAGGGGCAGGGGGCAGGGGCAGCCCCAGCATTTT. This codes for CASSLRGRGQGQPQHF.

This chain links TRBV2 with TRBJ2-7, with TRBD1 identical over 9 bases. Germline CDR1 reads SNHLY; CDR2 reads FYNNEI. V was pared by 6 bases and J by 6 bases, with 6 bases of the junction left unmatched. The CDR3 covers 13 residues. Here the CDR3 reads CASRTGGNLEQYF. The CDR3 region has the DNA TGTGCCAGCAGGACAGGGGGTAATCTCGAGCAGTACTTC.

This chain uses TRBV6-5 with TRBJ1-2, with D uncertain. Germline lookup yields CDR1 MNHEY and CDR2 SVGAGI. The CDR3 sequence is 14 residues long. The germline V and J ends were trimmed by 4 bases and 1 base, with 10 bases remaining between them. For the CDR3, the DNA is TGTGCCAGCAGTTCTTTAACGGTTAACTATGGCTACACCTTC. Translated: CASSSLTVNYGYTF.